Listed below are T cell receptor beta chains from one sample, sequenced in a study of long-term antiretroviral therapy in people with HIV. TCRdb's copy holds only in-frame clones and misses some; the assay was immunoSEQ multiplex PCR. The sample includes 36,000 or so clones, approximately 80% of them seen just once. The specimen was unsorted PBMCs, collected 0.6 years after starting antiretroviral therapy. The receptor source for this set is a man younger than 35 with HIV. Each CDR3 is given with its conserved first and last residue. The D gene is left open where the match is weak. For some rows the clone size is stated as once, few or many, or as a class when expanded; others skip it.

D gene,clone size,V gene,J gene,CDR3 protein,CDR3 DNA
-,-,TRBV7-2,TRBJ1-5,CASSSVGGVYSNQPQHF,TGTGCCAGCAGCTCCGTCGGGGGCGTCTATAGCAATCAGCCCCAGCATTTT
-,-,TRBV7-9,TRBJ2-7,CASSPRGGGAVYEQYF,TGTGCCAGCAGCCCTAGGGGAGGAGGGGCCGTCTACGAGCAGTACTTC
-,-,TRBV28,TRBJ1-5,CASGGGHPNQPQHF,TGTGCCAGCGGGGGAGGGCACCCCAATCAGCCCCAGCATTTT
-,-,TRBV13,TRBJ2-7,CASSLKRTSYEQYF,TGTGCCAGCAGCTTAAAGCGGACTTCCTACGAGCAGTACTTC
-,-,TRBV5-1,TRBJ1-4,CASRGSGADEKLFF,TGCGCCAGCAGGGGTTCGGGGGCGGATGAAAAACTGTTTTTT
-,-,TRBV5-4,TRBJ1-1,CASRVDSHTEAFF,TGTGCCAGCAGGGTGGACAGCCACACTGAAGCTTTCTTT
-,-,TRBV21-1,TRBJ1-2,CASSKAGLRTLDYGYTF,TGTGCCAGCAGCAAAGCAGGATTGAGGACCTTAGACTATGGCTACACCTTC
TRBD1,-,TRBV27,TRBJ2-6,CASSKTGTGEVAGANVLTF,TGTGCCAGCAGTAAAACCGGGACAGGGGAGGTCGCTGGGGCCAACGTCCTGACTTTC
TRBD2,-,TRBV6-5,TRBJ2-7,CASSYSLGLAGYEQYF,TGTGCCAGCAGTTACTCCCTAGGACTAGCGGGTTACGAGCAGTACTTC
-,-,TRBV9,TRBJ1-2,CASSVEQDYGYTF,TGTGCCAGCAGCGTAGAGCAGGACTATGGCTACACCTTC
-,-,TRBV5-1,TRBJ1-1,CASRLGGVDEAFF,TGCGCCAGCAGATTGGGAGGGGTGGATGAAGCTTTCTTT
TRBD1,-,TRBV18,TRBJ2-1,CASSPSRTGHNEQFF,TGTGCCAGCTCACCCTCACGGACAGGCCACAATGAGCAGTTCTTC
TRBD1,-,TRBV6-5,TRBJ2-3,CASRAGGADTQYF,TGTGCCAGCAGAGCAGGGGGCGCGGATACGCAGTATTTT
-,-,TRBV7-2,TRBJ2-5,CASSLTGVGETQYF,TGTGCCAGCAGCTTAACCGGGGTCGGGGAGACCCAGTACTTC
-,-,TRBV28,TRBJ2-7,CASRIGRGYYEQYF,TGTGCCAGCAGAATTGGGCGGGGATACTACGAGCAGTACTTC
-,once,TRBV28,TRBJ2-5,CASSSSLIETQYF,TGTGCCAGCAGTTCCTCTTTGATTGAGACCCAGTACTTC
-,-,TRBV28,TRBJ2-1,CASSDAGWADHEQFF,TGTGCCAGCAGTGACGCTGGCTGGGCTGATCATGAGCAGTTCTTC
-,-,TRBV7-8,TRBJ2-7,CASSLRGPYEQYF,TGTGCCAGCAGCTTGCGGGGTCCCTACGAGCAGTACTTC
-,-,TRBV29-1,TRBJ2-1,CSVDRRGGSSYNEQFF,TGCAGCGTTGACAGGAGGGGGGGATCCTCCTACAATGAGCAGTTCTTC
-,-,TRBV4-3,TRBJ1-3,CASSPTGGVGNTIYF,TGCGCCAGCAGCCCTACTGGGGGGGTTGGAAACACCATATATTTT
TRBD1,-,TRBV5-6,TRBJ1-1,CASSLGGGTGGSGAFF,TGTGCCAGCAGCTTGGGAGGCGGGACAGGGGGCTCGGGAGCTTTCTTT
TRBD1,-,TRBV9,TRBJ2-1,CASSLYSAARTGEGEQFF,TGTGCCAGCAGCCTGTACTCAGCCGCTCGGACAGGGGAAGGCGAGCAGTTCTTC
TRBD1,-,TRBV7-2,TRBJ1-1,CASTRTGGFEAFF,TGTGCCAGCACCAGGACAGGGGGCTTTGAAGCTTTCTTT
TRBD1,-,TRBV6-6,TRBJ2-4,CASRTQGDRAKNIQYF,TGTGCCAGCAGGACCCAGGGGGATCGGGCCAAAAACATTCAGTACTTC
-,-,TRBV7-9,TRBJ2-2,CASTQHGDGELFF,TGTGCCAGCACCCAACACGGGGACGGGGAGCTGTTTTTT
TRBD1,-,TRBV18,TRBJ1-1,CASSPRSGGSTEAFF,TGTGCCAGCTCACCACGATCAGGGGGGAGCACTGAAGCTTTCTTT
-,few,TRBV19,TRBJ2-7,CASSVYPGTLYEQYF,TGTGCCAGTAGTGTTTATCCGGGGACACTCTACGAGCAGTACTTC